The T cell receptor beta chain described here comes from a study of cytomegalovirus exposure and HLA in healthy donors. The study ran its PCR with 60 Vbeta and 13 Jbeta primers. Clones were sequenced by immunoSEQ multiplex PCR, and TCRdb holds only the in-frame ones, with some missing. Of roughly 130,000 clones listed, roughly 74% are singletons. This CDR3 contains 17 residues. V dropped 0 bases and J dropped 3 bases, with 20 bases sitting between them. Germline assignment: CDR1 GTSNPN and CDR2 SVGIG (reference sequence). V and J are TRBV30 and TRBJ1-1; D possibly corresponds to TRBD1 (5 bases). Sequencing was done on a sample of PBMCs. This clonotype was sampled from a man in his forties in good health and CMV-seropositive. CDR3 nucleotide sequence: TGTGCCTGGAGTGTAAATCAGGGAAGCAGCTGGTACACTGAAGCTTTCTTT. It translates to CAWSVNQGSSWYTEAFF.